Detailed here is one T cell receptor beta chain. Its antigen is not yet known. Per-base quality was not reported, and no clone a single base away is much larger than it. Peripheral blood CD8+ and CD4+ T cells from healthy donors, Susac syndrome patients and multiple sclerosis patients were profiled by high-throughput TCR beta sequencing. Multiple sclerosis controls were treatment-naive patients with stable or active relapsing-remitting disease fulfilling revised McDonald criteria. CD8+ TEMRA cells were enriched by FACS, while bulk CD8+ and CD4+ T cells were purified by magnetic negative isolation. Blood was drawn into EDTA tubes, processed within 24 hours, and PBMCs were isolated by density gradient centrifugation. PBMCs intended for TCR sequencing were frozen in liquid nitrogen and were later thawed in a 37 degrees C water bath. Purity of sorted or isolated CD4+, CD8+ and CD8+ TEMRA cells was at least 90%.

This sample is drawn from a study of CD8 T cells in Susac syndrome (dated by TCRdb to the late 2010s). As for the study more broadly: The study used repertoire sequencing to test whether antigen drove CD8+ T cell activation and differentiation in Susac syndrome. The clonality of the CD8+ T cell repertoire was compared across approximately 12 healthy donors, some 14 Susac syndrome patients and about 16 multiple sclerosis patients.

Taken from cysteine to phenylalanine, the CDR3 has 14 residues. The kept DNA is CDR3 alone, 42 bases in frame from the first base. Trimming removed 5 bases from V and 6 bases from J; the gene matches leave 9 bases unexplained. The germline V gene specifies MNHEY as CDR1 and SVGAGI as CDR2. On the study overall, not on this receptor specifically: The number of individuals in the TCR sequencing and HLA analysis was recognized as being relatively small.

RNA was extracted using the RNeasy kit, and about 0.5 to 1 ug of the RNA was reverse transcribed with random hexamers. The immunoSEQ multiplex PCR assay, which covers 54 Vbeta and 13 Jbeta segments, was used to amplify TCR beta CDR3 regions. PCR amplification bias was corrected using a synthetic template baseline for primer optimization and computational correction. As for the authors' bioinformatics: Reads were annotated to V, D and J genes according to IMGT and were analyzed with immunoSEQ Analyzer, with only productive sequences retained. Clonality was calculated as one minus the Shannon entropy normalized by log2 of the number of productive unique sequences. For each patient and control, public and private clones were evaluated among the 100 most prevalent clones. A clone was defined as Susac-specific if it was absent from the healthy and MS cohorts, from roughly 990 published viral clones and from other ImmuneACCESS disease sequences. TCRdb took the public reads, trimmed them with fastp at Q25, ran MiXCR for clone calling and kept in-frame beta chains. Entries are consolidated by CDR3 protein sequence, retaining the most common genes and DNA. These V and J calls rely on TCRdb rather than the paper's analysis. The sample table shows some 260,000 distinct CDR3 sequences, and 85% are seen once. Over 0.1% of the sample is taken by the ten largest.

Material: CD8+ T cells from PBMCs. The receptor comes from a human donor with multiple sclerosis. The sequence links TRBV6-5 to TRBJ2-7; TRBD2 agrees with 8 junctional bases. The CDR3 sequence is CASSLREARGEQYF. The DNA reads TGTGCCAGCAGTCTGCGGGAGGCCCGAGGCGAGCAGTACTTC.